This record concerns one T cell receptor (beta chain) sequence. Clones were sequenced by immunoSEQ multiplex PCR, and TCRdb holds only the in-frame ones, with some missing. This table holds some 290,000 clones, 85% to 90% found once. Described treatment: over 15 received Ad26.COV2.S at low or high dose, single or two shots; about 5 received placebo; per-sample allocation not given. Sampling occurred on day 63 after the first vaccine or placebo injection. Germline V gives CDR1 MNHEY, CDR2 SVGEGT. This CDR3 has 12 residues. Between the trimmed V and J ends, which lost 3 bases and 9 bases, there was a span of 9 bases. The sample is drawn from a study of Ad26.COV2.S vaccination and SARS-CoV-2 variants.

The sequence was collected from a person between 18 and 60 years old who received the Ad26.COV2.S COVID-19 vaccine or a placebo. The rearrangement links TRBV6-2 or TRBV6-3 to TRBJ1-5; no definite D call. The source was peripheral blood, collected in a trial of Ad26.COV2.S vaccine versus placebo. The CDR3 protein is CASSYPSRPQHF. For the CDR3, the DNA is TGTGCCAGCAGTTATCCCAGTCGGCCCCAGCATTTT.